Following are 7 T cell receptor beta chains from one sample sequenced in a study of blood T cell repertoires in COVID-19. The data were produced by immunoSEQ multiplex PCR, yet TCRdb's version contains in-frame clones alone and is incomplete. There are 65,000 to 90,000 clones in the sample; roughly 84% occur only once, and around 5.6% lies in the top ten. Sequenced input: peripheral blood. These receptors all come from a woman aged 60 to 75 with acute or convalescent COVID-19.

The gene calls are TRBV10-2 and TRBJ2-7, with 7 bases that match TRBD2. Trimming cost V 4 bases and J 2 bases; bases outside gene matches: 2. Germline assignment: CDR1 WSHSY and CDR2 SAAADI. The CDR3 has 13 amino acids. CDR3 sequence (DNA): TGCGCCAGCAGTGGCGGGGGAGCCTACGAGCAGTACTTC. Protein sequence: CASSGGGAYEQYF.

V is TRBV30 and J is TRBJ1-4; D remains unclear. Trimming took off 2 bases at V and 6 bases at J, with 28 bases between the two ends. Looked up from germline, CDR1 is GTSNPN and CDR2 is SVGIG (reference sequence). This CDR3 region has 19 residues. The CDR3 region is CAWSSISGGSGVGYEKLFF. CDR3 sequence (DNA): TGTGCCTGGAGTAGCATTAGCGGAGGATCCGGCGTCGGTTATGAAAAACTGTTTTTT.

The CDR3 bases are TGCGCCAGCAGCCTTCTTGGAGACAGGGCCTACGAGCAGTACTTC. Its protein product is CASSLLGDRAYEQYF. This chain joins TRBV4-1 and TRBJ2-7; TRBD1 matches at 7 bases. Germline V gene lookup returns CDR1 MGHRA and CDR2 YSYEKL. The ends lost 4 bases at V and 2 bases at J; junction bases unmatched: 8. The CDR3 covers 15 residues.

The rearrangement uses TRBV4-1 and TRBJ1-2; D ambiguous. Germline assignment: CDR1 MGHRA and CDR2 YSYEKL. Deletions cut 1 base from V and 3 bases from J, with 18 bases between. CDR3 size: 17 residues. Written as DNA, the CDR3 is TGCGCCAGCAGCCAAGGCCCGACGAGGGCGCGGGACTATGGCTACACCTTC. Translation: CASSQGPTRARDYGYTF.

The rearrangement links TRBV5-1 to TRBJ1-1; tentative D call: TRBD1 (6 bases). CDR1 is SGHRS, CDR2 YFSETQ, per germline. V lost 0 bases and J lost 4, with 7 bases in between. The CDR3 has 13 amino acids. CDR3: CASSLDRVTEAFF. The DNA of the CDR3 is TGCGCCAGCAGCTTGGACAGGGTCACTGAAGCTTTCTTT.

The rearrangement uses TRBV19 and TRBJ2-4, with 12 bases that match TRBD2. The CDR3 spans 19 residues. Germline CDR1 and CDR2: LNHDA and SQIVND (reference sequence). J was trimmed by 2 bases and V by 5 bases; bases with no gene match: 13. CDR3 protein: CASSPASGGAGSTKNIQYF. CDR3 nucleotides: TGTGCCAGTAGTCCGGCTAGCGGGGGGGCCGGATCGACCAAAAACATTCAGTACTTC.

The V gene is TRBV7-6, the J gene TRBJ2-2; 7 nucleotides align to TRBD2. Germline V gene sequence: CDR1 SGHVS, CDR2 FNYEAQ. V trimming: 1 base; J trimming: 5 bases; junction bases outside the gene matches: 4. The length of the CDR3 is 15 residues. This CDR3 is CASSLGGGPTGELFF. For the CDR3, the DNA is TGTGCCAGCAGCTTAGGCGGGGGACCTACCGGGGAGCTGTTTTTT.